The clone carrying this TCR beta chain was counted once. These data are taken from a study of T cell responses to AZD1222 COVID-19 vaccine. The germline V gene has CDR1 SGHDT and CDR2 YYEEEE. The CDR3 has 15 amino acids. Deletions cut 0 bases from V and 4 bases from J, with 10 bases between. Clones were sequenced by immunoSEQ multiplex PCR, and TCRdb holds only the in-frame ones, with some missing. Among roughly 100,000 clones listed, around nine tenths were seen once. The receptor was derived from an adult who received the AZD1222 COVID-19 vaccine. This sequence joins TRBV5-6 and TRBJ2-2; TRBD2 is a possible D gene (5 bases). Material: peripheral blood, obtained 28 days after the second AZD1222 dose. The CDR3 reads CASSLGLASTGELFF. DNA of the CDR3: TGTGCCAGCAGCTTGGGGCTAGCCAGCACCGGGGAGCTGTTTTTT.